The 27 T cell receptor beta chains below were found in one sample sequenced in a study of cytomegalovirus exposure and HLA in healthy donors (TCRdb year 2017). The protocol used for the library was the immunoSEQ multiplex PCR assay. For the multiplex PCR, a mixture combining 60 forward primers for TCR Vbeta segments and 13 reverse primers for TCR Jbeta segments was used. This is the immuneACCESS table as TCRdb keeps it, with only in-frame sequences that have V and J called. A part of the clones is gone; compared with another copy, unresolved V genes explain less than half, and the rest is unexplained. Counted in this sample were some 150,000 clones; less than 85% of them appeared once. The ten largest clones take up 3.5% to 5.5% of the sample. What was sequenced was PBMCs. All receptors derive from a man aged 35-49 years in good health and CMV-seronegative.

The V and J genes are TRBV7-2 and TRBJ2-6; 9 bases line up with TRBD2. V was clipped by 5 bases and J by 4 bases; unmatched bases: 9. The CDR3 is 17 residues long. Germline V gene sequence: CDR1 SGHTA, CDR2 FQGNSA. CDR3 protein: CASSAYAGGPGANVLTF. The CDR3 coding sequence is TGTGCCAGCAGCGCCTATGCGGGGGGGCCAGGGGCCAACGTCCTGACTTTC.

The chain uses TRBV11-3 and TRBJ1-1, with 8 bases matching TRBD1. This CDR3 region has 14 residues. V shed 5 bases and J 6 bases; nucleotides not matched to a gene: 8. The germline gives CDR1 SGHNT, CDR2 YENEEA. The CDR3, as DNA: TGTGCCAGCAGCCAACAGGGGGTTGGGGCTGAAGCTTTCTTT. It is translated as CASSQQGVGAEAFF.

The chain employs TRBV19 and TRBJ2-3, with 8 positions matching TRBD1. CDR1 and CDR2 from the germline V gene are LNHDA and SQIVND (reference sequence). V lost 2 bases to trimming and J lost 2 bases; unmatched junction nucleotides: 3. The CDR3 is 15 residues long. CDR3 sequence: CASSITGGYTDTQYF. DNA of the CDR3: TGTGCCAGTAGTATAACAGGGGGGTACACAGATACGCAGTATTTT.

The rearrangement joins TRBV4-1 to TRBJ2-3, with D possibly TRBD2 on 7 matching bases. V lost 4 bases, J lost 8 bases, and 16 bases lay in between. Germline V gene sequence: CDR1 MGHRA, CDR2 YSYEKL. The CDR3 loop spans 14 amino acids. This CDR3 is CASSPGGGGGTQYF. The CDR3 nucleotides read TGCGCCAGCAGCCCAGGAGGGGGGGGAGGTACGCAGTATTTT.

This clone was detected only once. The genes are TRBV5-1 and TRBJ1-1; a weak D match, TRBD1 (5 bases). Germline V gene sequence: CDR1 SGHRS, CDR2 YFSETQ. CDR3 length equals 14 residues. V lost 0 bases and J lost 7, with 13 bases in between. The chain's CDR3 is CASSLALFRDEAFF. As DNA, the CDR3 is TGCGCCAGCAGCTTGGCCCTTTTCAGGGATGAAGCTTTCTTT.

The chain is built from TRBV19 and TRBJ2-2, with D possibly TRBD1 on 6 matching bases. The germline gives CDR1 LNHDA, CDR2 SQIVND (reference sequence). The CDR3 extends over 14 amino acids. Trimming cost V 4 bases and J 1 base, with 7 bases left between them. Written as DNA, the CDR3 is TGTGCCAGTAGTACGACAGGGAACACCGGGGAGCTGTTTTTT. Translation: CASSTTGNTGELFF.

The chain employs TRBV19 and TRBJ2-7; 9 nucleotides line up with TRBD1. The V segment lost 5 bases and the J segment 3 bases; nucleotides outside the gene matches: 8. Germline-derived CDR1 and CDR2 are LNHDA and SQIVND (reference sequence). The CDR3 is 15 residues long. CDR3 coding DNA: TGTGCCAGTAGTGTCGGGACAGGGACAAACTACGAGCAGTACTTC. This encodes CASSVGTGTNYEQYF.

This clone was seen more than once but under ten times. This sequence joins TRBV9 and TRBJ2-7, with 10 positions matching TRBD2. Germline CDR1 SGDLS, CDR2 YYNGEE. With V trimmed by 3 bases and J by 5 bases, 5 bases remained unmatched. The CDR3 is 14 residues long. The CDR3 nucleotides are TGTGCCAGCAGCGGAGCGGGGGGGCTCCACGAGCAGTACTTC. Residues: CASSGAGGLHEQYF.

On this clone itself: At one end the junction does not follow the germline gene, possibly because of a read error. Other DNA sequences within the sample encode an identical CDR3. The chain has TRBV30 and TRBJ2-3, with TRBD1 matching over 7 bases. CDR1 is GTSNPN, CDR2 SVGIG, per germline (reference sequence). CDR3 length: 15 residues. CDR3 residues: CAPSPGQEARGTQYF. CDR3 bases: TGCGCCCCGAGCCCCGGACAGGAGGCTCGGGGTACGCAGTATTTT.

V usage is TRBV15 and J usage is TRBJ2-5; tentative D call: TRBD1 (7 bases). Trimming took off 5 bases at V and 4 bases at J, with 20 bases between the two ends. Germline assignment: CDR1 LNHNV and CDR2 YYDKDF (reference sequence). The CDR3 spans 16 residues. CDR3 sequence (DNA): TGTGCCACCAGCGGTTTGCATTGGAGGGGGCCAGAGACCCAGTACTTC. As protein: CATSGLHWRGPETQYF.

This chain uses TRBV2 with TRBJ1-2; D ambiguous. The CDR3 runs to 15 residues. Germline CDR1 and CDR2: SNHLY and FYNNEI. The V end was cut by 2 bases, the J end by 2 bases, with 12 bases between. CDR3: CASSEFIGSNYGYTF. The CDR3 DNA reads as TGTGCCAGCAGTGAATTTATAGGGAGCAACTATGGCTACACCTTC.

CDR3 nucleotide sequence: TGTGCCAGCAGCCCACCGGGACAGGCCGAGTACTTC. Encoded protein: CASSPPGQAEYF. This rearrangement joins TRBV5-4 to TRBJ2-5, with TRBD1 matching over 8 bases. The germline gives CDR1 SGHNT, CDR2 YYREEE (reference sequence). This CDR3 spans 12 amino acids. The trim removed 4 bases at V and 12 bases at J, leaving 8 bases unmatched.

The chain is built from TRBV7-3 and TRBJ2-6; weak D call: TRBD1 (6 bases). CDR3 length: 14 residues. V lost 2 bases to trimming and J lost 4 bases, with 6 bases between them. CDR1 and CDR2 from the germline V gene are SGHTA and FQGTGA. The CDR3 here is CASSLQGGANVLTF. The CDR3 DNA sequence: TGTGCCAGCAGCTTACAGGGGGGGGCCAACGTCCTGACTTTC.

This clone was seen a few times. The rearrangement links TRBV14 to TRBJ1-6; 7 bases match TRBD1. The ends lost 4 bases at V and 8 bases at J; junction bases unmatched: 14. This CDR3 contains 17 residues. The germline V gene encodes CDR1 SGHDN and CDR2 FVKESK. CDR3 residues: CASSLLVGAGGDSPLHF. CDR3 in DNA: TGTGCCAGCAGCCTCCTGGTAGGGGCAGGGGGTGATTCACCCCTCCACTTT. Full variable domain (missing parts from reference TRBV14 and TRBJ1-6): EAGVTQFPSHSVIEKGQTVTLRCDPISGHDNLYWYRRVMGKEIKFLLHFVKESKQDESGMPNNRFLAERTGGTYSTLKVQPAELEDSGVYFCASSLLVGAGGDSPLHFGNGTRLTVT.

The CDR3 DNA reads TGTGCCAGCAGCTTAGCCCGACAGACTGCTAACTATGGCTACACCTTC. Encoded protein: CASSLARQTANYGYTF. The chain combines TRBV11-3 with TRBJ1-2; D might be TRBD1 (5 bases). V was trimmed by 1 base and J by 0 bases, leaving 12 bases between them. Germline CDR1 SGHNT, CDR2 YENEEA. This CDR3 has 16 amino acids.

The CDR3 nucleotides read TGTGCCAGCAGCCCTCAAGCGGGGGGCACAGATACGCAGTATTTT. Protein sequence: CASSPQAGGTDTQYF. The genes are TRBV27 and TRBJ2-3, with TRBD2 matching 8 bases. CDR3 length: 15 residues. With 6 bases clipped from V and 1 base from J, the junction kept 6 bases outside the gene matches. Germline CDR1 reads MNHEY; CDR2 reads SMNVEV (reference sequence).

This chain uses TRBV4-3 with TRBJ2-1; 10 bases align to TRBD2. CDR1 is LGHNA and CDR2 is YSLEER in the germline V gene. Losses at the gene ends were 2 bases for V and 3 bases for J; bases not matched to a gene: 10. This CDR3 has 18 residues. The CDR3 loop reads CASSQWYSGTSVYNEQFF. The CDR3 DNA reads TGCGCCAGCAGCCAATGGTACTCCGGGACTAGCGTCTACAATGAGCAGTTCTTC.

The chain links TRBV11-2 to TRBJ2-3; D remains ambiguous. Trimming pared 5 bases from V and 0 bases from J, leaving 3 bases between. This CDR3 has 12 residues. Germline V gene sequence: CDR1 SGHAT, CDR2 FQNNGV. CDR3 residues: CASSHSTDTQYF. The DNA for the CDR3 is TGTGCCAGCAGCCATAGCACAGATACGCAGTATTTT.

The rearrangement links TRBV19 to TRBJ2-3, with TRBD1 matching 9 bases. Germline trimming cut 5 bases from V and 2 bases from J; bases unmatched to any gene: 8. CDR3 length: 16 residues. Germline V lookup: CDR1 LNHDA, CDR2 SQIVND (reference sequence). The DNA of the CDR3 is TGTGCCAGTAGTCCCCACGGGACAGGGAACACAGATACGCAGTATTTT. Its protein product is CASSPHGTGNTDTQYF. The entire variable domain, with the rest obtained from reference TRBV19 and TRBJ2-3, is as follows: DGGITQSPKYLFRKEGQNVTLSCEQNLNHDAMYWYRQDPGQGLRLIYYSQIVNDFQKGDIAEGYSVSREKKESFPLTVTSAQKNPTAFYLCASSPHGTGNTDTQYFGPGTRLTVL.

The rearrangement joins TRBV4-3 to TRBJ2-1, with D maybe TRBD1 (5 bases). Germline CDR1 LGHNA, CDR2 YSLEER. V was trimmed by 0 bases and J by 9 bases, leaving 9 bases between them. The CDR3 consists of 13 residues. CDR3 DNA: TGCGCCAGCAGCCAAGAGTGGGGCGCTGAGCAGTTCTTC. This translates into CASSQEWGAEQFF.

The chain recombines TRBV5-4 with TRBJ1-2; TRBD1 is a possible D gene (6 bases). Trimming left V 0 bases short and J 4 bases short, with 16 bases between. Germline CDR1 is SGHNT and CDR2 is YYREEE (reference sequence). The CDR3 runs to 16 residues. The CDR3 loop is CASSLGGQVTTYGYTF. Here the CDR3 DNA reads TGTGCCAGCAGCTTGGGGGGGCAGGTTACTACCTATGGCTACACCTTC.

The J gene is TRBJ1-1, the V gene TRBV6-1; no reliable D call. Germline assignment: CDR1 MNHNS and CDR2 SASEGT. Between the trimmed V and J ends, which lost 6 bases and 7 bases, there was a span of 9 bases. The CDR3 sequence is 11 residues long. The DNA of the CDR3 is TGTGCCAGCAGGGGAGCCCGTGAAGCTTTCTTT. This translates into CASRGAREAFF.

The gene calls are TRBV11-2 and TRBJ2-5, with 8 positions matching TRBD2. Germline CDR1 and CDR2: SGHAT and FQNNGV. V dropped 5 bases and J dropped 5; count of bases not matched to a gene: 4. CDR3 length equals 13 residues. The CDR3 DNA follows: TGTGCCAGCAGCGGACTAGCCTTGGAGACCCAGTACTTC. Its protein is CASSGLALETQYF.

The V call is TRBV30, the J call TRBJ1-3; tentatively, D is TRBD1 (5 bases). Trimming pared 7 bases from V and 4 bases from J, leaving 11 bases between. Germline CDR1 is GTSNPN and CDR2 is SVGIG (reference sequence). The CDR3 contains 12 residues. The CDR3 bases are TGTGCCTTTGACAGTTACGGAAACACCATATATTTT. Its translation: CAFDSYGNTIYF.

This clone was picked up one time. The gene calls are TRBV5-4 and TRBJ2-7, with 7 bases fitting TRBD1. Looked up from germline, CDR1 is SGHNT and CDR2 is YYREEE (reference sequence). This CDR3 has 14 residues. With 5 bases clipped from V and 4 bases from J, the junction kept 9 bases outside the gene matches. This CDR3 is CASRKKGGGYEQYF. The CDR3 bases are TGTGCCAGCAGAAAAAAAGGGGGCGGGTACGAGCAGTACTTC.

V usage is TRBV10-2 and J usage is TRBJ2-7; 11 bases are shared with TRBD2. Germline loops: CDR1 WSHSY, CDR2 SAAADI. J was trimmed by 0 bases and V by 6 bases; bases with no gene match: 4. CDR3 length: 15 residues. The CDR3 DNA follows: TGCGCCAGCAGACCGGGACTAGCGGACTCCTACGAGCAGTACTTC. Amino acid sequence: CASRPGLADSYEQYF.

This chain joins TRBV7-2 and TRBJ1-1; TRBD1 matches 10 bases. V lost 6 bases and J lost 5; bases outside the gene matches: 12. CDR3 length: 16 amino acids. CDR1 SGHTA and CDR2 FQGNSA come from the germline V gene. CDR3 in amino acids: CASRNRDRGLGTEAFF. CDR3 DNA: TGTGCCAGCAGAAACCGAGACAGGGGGCTGGGGACTGAAGCTTTCTTT. The full variable domain, with the rest looked up from reference TRBV7-2 and TRBJ1-1, is GAGVSQSPSNKVTEKGKDVELRCDPISGHTALYWYRQSLGQGLEFLIYFQGNSAPDKSGLPSDRFSAERTGGSVSTLTIQRTQQEDSAVYLCASRNRDRGLGTEAFFGQGTRLTVV.